These 5 T cell receptor beta chains originate from one sample sequenced in a study of cytomegalovirus exposure and HLA in healthy donors. The PCR contained 60 Vbeta and 13 Jbeta primers. Clones were sequenced by immunoSEQ multiplex PCR, and TCRdb holds only the in-frame ones, with some missing. The sample has tens of thousands of clones, around four fifths seen once. The sequencing sample was made of PBMCs. These receptors were obtained from a man aged 50 to 60 in good health and CMV-seropositive.

About this clone itself: One end of the junction varies from germline; a read error may be responsible. The chain has TRBV7-7 and TRBJ2-5; unclear D gene. The CDR3 loop spans 13 amino acids. The germline gives CDR1 SSHAT, CDR2 FNYEAQ (reference sequence). CDR3 amino acids: CASSSREDETQYF. CDR3 nucleotides: TGTGCTAGCAGTTCCAGAGAGGATGAGACCCAGTACTTC.

Worth noting for this clone: The CDR3 end shows no conserved phenylalanine or tryptophan, and so a read error is likely. The chain combines TRBV7-9 with TRBJ1-5; the D gene is possibly TRBD1 (5 bases). The ends were cut back, 1 base at V and 4 bases at J, with 11 bases in the middle. The CDR3 totals 15 residues. Per germline, CDR1 SEHNR and CDR2 FQNEAQ (reference sequence). CDR3 residues: CASSLGDSENQPQHL. CDR3 nucleotide sequence: TGTGCCAGCAGCTTAGGCGACAGCGAAAATCAGCCCCAGCATCTT.

The rearrangement joins TRBV7-3 to TRBJ1-1; 7 bases map to TRBD1. After removal of 5 bases from V and 8 bases from J, the junction contained 8 bases not matched to a gene. Germline CDR1 and CDR2: SGHTA and FQGTGA. The CDR3 sequence is 13 residues long. Written as DNA, the CDR3 is TGTGCCAGCAGCCAAGGGCAGGGACAGGAAGCTTTCTTT. Protein: CASSQGQGQEAFF.

The CDR3 DNA reads as TGCGCCAGCAGTGAGGGACTACCCTCCTACGAGCAGTACTTC. Encoded protein: CASSEGLPSYEQYF. V is TRBV10-1 and J is TRBJ2-7, with D maybe TRBD2 (6 bases). In germline, CDR1 is WNHNN, CDR2 SYGVQD (reference sequence). V lost 2 bases, J lost 0 bases, and 8 bases lay in between. The CDR3 covers 14 residues.

The chain employs TRBV5-1 and TRBJ2-7; D is possibly TRBD1 or TRBD2 (9 bases each). The germline V gene encodes CDR1 SGHRS and CDR2 YFSETQ. V dropped 4 bases and J dropped 4 bases, with 30 bases sitting between them. The length of the CDR3 is 19 residues. As DNA, the CDR3 is TGCGCCAGCAGCATTTGGACAGGGGCTAGCGGGACCCCTAGTTACGAGCAGTACTTC. Amino acid sequence: CASSIWTGASGTPSYEQYF.